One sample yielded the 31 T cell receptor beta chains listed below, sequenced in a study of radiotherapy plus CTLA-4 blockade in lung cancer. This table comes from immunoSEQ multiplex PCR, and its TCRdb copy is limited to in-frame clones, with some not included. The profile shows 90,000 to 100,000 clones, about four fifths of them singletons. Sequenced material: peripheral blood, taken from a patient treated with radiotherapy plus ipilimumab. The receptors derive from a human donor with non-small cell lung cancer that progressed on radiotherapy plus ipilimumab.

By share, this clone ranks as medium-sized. CDR3 sequence: CASSDNSGANVLTF. The DNA of the CDR3 is TGTGCCAGCAGTGACAACTCTGGGGCCAACGTCCTGACTTTC. The V gene is TRBV6-4, the J gene TRBJ2-6, with unresolved D. CDR3 size: 14 residues. Germline CDR1 reads MRHNA; CDR2 reads SNTAGT. Between the trimmed V and J ends, which lost 2 bases and 0 bases, there was a span of 2 bases.

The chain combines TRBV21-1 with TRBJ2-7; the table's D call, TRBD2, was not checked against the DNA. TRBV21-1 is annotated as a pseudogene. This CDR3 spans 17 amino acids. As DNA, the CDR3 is TGTGCCAGCCGCGCGCTTCTAGCGGGAGGGGAGCTTCGCGAGCAGTACTTC. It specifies CASRALLAGGELREQYF.

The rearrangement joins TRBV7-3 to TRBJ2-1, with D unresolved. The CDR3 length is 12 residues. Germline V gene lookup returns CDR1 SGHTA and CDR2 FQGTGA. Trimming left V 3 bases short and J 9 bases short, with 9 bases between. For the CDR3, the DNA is TGTGCCAGCAGCTTCGACTCCAGTGAGCAGTTCTTC. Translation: CASSFDSSEQFF.

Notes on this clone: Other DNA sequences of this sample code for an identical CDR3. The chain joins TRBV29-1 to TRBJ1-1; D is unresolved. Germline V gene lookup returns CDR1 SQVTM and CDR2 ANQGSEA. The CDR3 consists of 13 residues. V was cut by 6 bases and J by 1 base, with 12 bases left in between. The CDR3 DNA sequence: TGCAGCGTAGTTCTCTGGGAGAACACTGAAGCTTTCTTT. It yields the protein CSVVLWENTEAFF.

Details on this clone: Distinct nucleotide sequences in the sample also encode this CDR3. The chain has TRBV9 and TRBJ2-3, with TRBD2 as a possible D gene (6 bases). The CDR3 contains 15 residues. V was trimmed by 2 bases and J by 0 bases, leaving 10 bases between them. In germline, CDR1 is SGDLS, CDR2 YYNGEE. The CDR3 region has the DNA TGTGCCAGCAGCGTTAGCGGAGCTAGCACAGATACGCAGTATTTT. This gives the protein CASSVSGASTDTQYF.

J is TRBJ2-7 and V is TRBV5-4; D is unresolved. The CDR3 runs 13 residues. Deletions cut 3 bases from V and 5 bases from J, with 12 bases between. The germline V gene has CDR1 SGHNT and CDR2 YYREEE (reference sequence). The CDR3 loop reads CASSSKTRDEQYF. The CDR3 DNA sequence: TGTGCCAGCAGCTCGAAGACACGCGACGAGCAGTACTTC. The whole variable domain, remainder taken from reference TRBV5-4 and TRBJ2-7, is ETGVTQSPTHLIKTRGQQVTLRCSSQSGHNTVSWYQQALGQGPQFIFQYYREEENGRGNFPPRFSGLQFPNYSSELNVNALELDDSALYLCASSSKTRDEQYFGPGTRLTVT.

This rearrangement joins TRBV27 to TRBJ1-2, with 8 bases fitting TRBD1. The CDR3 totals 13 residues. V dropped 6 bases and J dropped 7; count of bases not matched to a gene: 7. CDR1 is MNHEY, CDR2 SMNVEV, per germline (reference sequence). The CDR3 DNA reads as TGTGCCAGCAGCAGACAGGGGTCAAGTGGCTACACCTTC. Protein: CASSRQGSSGYTF.

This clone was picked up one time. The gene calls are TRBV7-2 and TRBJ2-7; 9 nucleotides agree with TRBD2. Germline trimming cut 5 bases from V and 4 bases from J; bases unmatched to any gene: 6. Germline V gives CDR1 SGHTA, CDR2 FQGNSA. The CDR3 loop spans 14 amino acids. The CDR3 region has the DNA TGTGCCAGCAGCCTTAGCGGGAGTTCGTACGAGCAGTACTTC. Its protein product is CASSLSGSSYEQYF.

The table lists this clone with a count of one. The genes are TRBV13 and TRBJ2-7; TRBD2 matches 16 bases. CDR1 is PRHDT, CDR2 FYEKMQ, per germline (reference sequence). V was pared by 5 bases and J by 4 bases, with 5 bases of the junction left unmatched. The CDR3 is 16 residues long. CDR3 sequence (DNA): TGTGCCAGCAGCATGGGACTAGCGGGAGGGGGGTACGAGCAGTACTTC. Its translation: CASSMGLAGGGYEQYF.

The CDR3 is CASSDLGGRWKEQYF. The CDR3 DNA follows: TGTGCCAGCAGCGACTTGGGCGGGAGGTGGAAAGAGCAGTACTTC. V gene TRBV7-2 combines with J gene TRBJ2-7; 8 positions match TRBD2. Trimming removed 5 bases from V and 7 bases from J; junction bases left unmatched: 13. From germline, CDR1 is SGHTA and CDR2 FQGNSA. CDR3 length equals 15 residues.

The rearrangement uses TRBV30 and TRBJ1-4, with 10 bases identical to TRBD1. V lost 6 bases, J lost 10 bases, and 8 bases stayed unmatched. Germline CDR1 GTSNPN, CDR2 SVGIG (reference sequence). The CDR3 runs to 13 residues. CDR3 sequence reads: CACKGQGVGKLFF. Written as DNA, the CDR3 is TGTGCCTGTAAAGGACAGGGGGTGGGAAAACTGTTTTTT.

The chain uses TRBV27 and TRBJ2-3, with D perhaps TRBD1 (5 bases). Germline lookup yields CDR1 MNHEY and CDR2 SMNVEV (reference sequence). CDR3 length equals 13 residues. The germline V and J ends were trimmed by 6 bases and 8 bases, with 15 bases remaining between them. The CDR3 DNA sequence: TGTGCCAGCAGAATGGAAACAGGACCTACGCAGTATTTT. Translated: CASRMETGPTQYF.

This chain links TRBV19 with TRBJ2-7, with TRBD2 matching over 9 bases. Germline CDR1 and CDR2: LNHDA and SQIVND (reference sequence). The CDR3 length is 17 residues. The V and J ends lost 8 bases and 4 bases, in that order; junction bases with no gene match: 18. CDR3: CASPPEGRGLASYEQYF. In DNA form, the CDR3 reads TGTGCCAGTCCCCCCGAGGGTCGAGGACTAGCGTCTTACGAGCAGTACTTC.

CDR3 nucleotides: TGCGCCAGCAGCTTGGGACAGTACAACACTGAAGCTTTCTTT. Translating it yields CASSLGQYNTEAFF. V and J are TRBV5-1 and TRBJ1-1, with D perhaps TRBD1 (5 bases). The CDR3 totals 14 residues. V was cut by 0 bases and J by 2 bases, with 8 bases left in between. Germline-derived CDR1 and CDR2 are SGHRS and YFSETQ.

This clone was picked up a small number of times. DNA for the CDR3: TGTGCCAGCAAGGCACCCGGCCCTATAGAGTACAATGAGCAGTTCTTC. Protein product: CASKAPGPIEYNEQFF. This chain connects TRBV2 to TRBJ2-1; D ambiguous. The CDR3 loop spans 16 amino acids. Germline loops: CDR1 SNHLY, CDR2 FYNNEI. The germline V and J ends were trimmed by 7 bases and 4 bases, with 20 bases remaining between them. Drawing the rest from reference TRBV2 and TRBJ2-1, the complete variable domain is EPEVTQTPSHQVTQMGQEVILRCVPISNHLYFYWYRQILGQKVEFLVSFYNNEISEKSEIFDDQFSVERPDGSNFTLKIRSTKLEDSAMYFCASKAPGPIEYNEQFFGPGTRLTVL.

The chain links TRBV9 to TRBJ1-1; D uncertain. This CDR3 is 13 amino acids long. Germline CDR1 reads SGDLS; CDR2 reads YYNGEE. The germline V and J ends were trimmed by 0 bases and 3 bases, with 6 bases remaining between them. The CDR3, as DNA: TGTGCCAGCAGCGTAGATTGGGACACTGAAGCTTTCTTT. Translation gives CASSVDWDTEAFF.

The CDR3 nucleotides are TGTGCCAGCAGTAGGGGGGACTACGAGCAGTACGTC. Protein: CASSRGDYEQYV. The J gene is TRBJ2-7, the V gene TRBV5-6; perhaps D is TRBD1 or TRBD2 (6 bases each). Germline CDR1 is SGHDT and CDR2 is YYEEEE. The CDR3 extends over 12 amino acids. V was cut by 5 bases and J by 3 bases, with 9 bases left in between.

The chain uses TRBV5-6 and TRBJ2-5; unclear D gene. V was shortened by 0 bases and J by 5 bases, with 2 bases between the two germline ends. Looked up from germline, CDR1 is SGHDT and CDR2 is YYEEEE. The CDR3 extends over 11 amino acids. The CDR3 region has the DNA TGTGCCAGCAGCTTGGCGGAGACCCAGTACTTC. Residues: CASSLAETQYF.

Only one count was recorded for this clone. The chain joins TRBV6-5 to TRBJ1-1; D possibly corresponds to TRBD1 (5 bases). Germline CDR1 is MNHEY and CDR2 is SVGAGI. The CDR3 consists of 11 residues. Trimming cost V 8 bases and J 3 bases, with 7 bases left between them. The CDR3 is CASGGDTEAFF. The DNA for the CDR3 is TGTGCCAGCGGGGGGGACACTGAAGCTTTCTTT.

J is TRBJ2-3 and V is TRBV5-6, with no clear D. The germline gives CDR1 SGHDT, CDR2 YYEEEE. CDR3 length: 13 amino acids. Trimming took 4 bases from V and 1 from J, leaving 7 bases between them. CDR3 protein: CASSLLGTDTQYF. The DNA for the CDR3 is TGTGCCAGCAGCCTGTTGGGCACAGATACGCAGTATTTT.

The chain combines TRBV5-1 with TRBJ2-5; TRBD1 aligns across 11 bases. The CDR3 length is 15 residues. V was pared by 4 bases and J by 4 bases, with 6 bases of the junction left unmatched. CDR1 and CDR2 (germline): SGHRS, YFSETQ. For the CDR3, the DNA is TGCGCCAGCAGCACCGGGACAGGGGGGCGAGAGACCCAGTACTTC. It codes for CASSTGTGGRETQYF.

In DNA form, the CDR3 reads TGTGCCAGCAGCTTAGGGAAGGGCAAGACCCAGTACTTC. Translation gives CASSLGKGKTQYF. The chain combines TRBV7-2 with TRBJ2-5, with D hard to call. The V end was cut by 1 base, the J end by 6 bases, with 9 bases between. The germline V gene has CDR1 SGHTA and CDR2 FQGNSA. CDR3 size: 13 residues.

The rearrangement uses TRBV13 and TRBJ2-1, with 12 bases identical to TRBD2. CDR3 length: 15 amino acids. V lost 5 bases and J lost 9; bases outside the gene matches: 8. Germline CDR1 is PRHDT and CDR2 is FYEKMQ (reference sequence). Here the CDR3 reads CASSEMTSGSPEQFF. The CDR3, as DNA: TGTGCCAGCAGCGAAATGACTAGCGGGAGTCCTGAGCAGTTCTTC.

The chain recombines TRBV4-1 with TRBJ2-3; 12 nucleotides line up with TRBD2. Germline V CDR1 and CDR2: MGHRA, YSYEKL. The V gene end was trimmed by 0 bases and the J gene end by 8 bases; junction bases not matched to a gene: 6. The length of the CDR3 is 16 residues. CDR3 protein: CASSQDRLAGVSTQYF. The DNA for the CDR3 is TGCGCCAGCAGCCAAGATCGACTAGCGGGAGTGAGTACGCAGTATTTT.

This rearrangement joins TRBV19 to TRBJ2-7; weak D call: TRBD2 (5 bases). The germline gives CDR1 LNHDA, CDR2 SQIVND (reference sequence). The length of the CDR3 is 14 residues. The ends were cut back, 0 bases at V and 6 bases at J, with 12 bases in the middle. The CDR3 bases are TGTGCCAGTAGTATAGATCGCAGAGGGCTCGAGCAGTACTTC. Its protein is CASSIDRRGLEQYF.

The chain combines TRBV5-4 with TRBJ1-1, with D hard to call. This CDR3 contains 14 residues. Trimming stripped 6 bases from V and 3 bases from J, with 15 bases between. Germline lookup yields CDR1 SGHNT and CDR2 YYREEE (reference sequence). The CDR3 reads CASTHGVRDTEAFF. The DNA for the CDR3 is TGTGCCAGCACCCACGGGGTGAGGGACACTGAAGCTTTCTTT.

CDR3 sequence (DNA): TGTGCCAGCAGCAGACAGGTCCCCTACGAGCAGTACGTC. This encodes CASSRQVPYEQYV. The chain combines TRBV25-1 with TRBJ2-7, with D possibly matching TRBD1 (6 bases). This CDR3 region has 13 residues. CDR1 and CDR2 from the germline V gene are MGHDK and SYGVNS. Trimming pared 6 bases from V and 2 bases from J, leaving 11 bases between.

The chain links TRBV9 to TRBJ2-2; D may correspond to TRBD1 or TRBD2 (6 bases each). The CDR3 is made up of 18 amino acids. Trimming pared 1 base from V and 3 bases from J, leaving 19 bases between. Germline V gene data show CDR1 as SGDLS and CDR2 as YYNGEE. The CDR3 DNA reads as TGTGCCAGCAGCGTACGTAGATGGGGGGCTCGGGACACCGGGGAGCTGTTTTTT. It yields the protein CASSVRRWGARDTGELFF.

The CDR3 spells CASSVESPGLAPSSYNEQFF. In DNA, the CDR3 is TGTGCCAGCAGCGTAGAGTCCCCGGGACTAGCCCCTAGCTCCTACAATGAGCAGTTCTTC. This chain links TRBV9 with TRBJ2-1, with 9 bases lining up with TRBD2. Losses at the gene ends were 0 bases for V and 0 bases for J; bases not matched to a gene: 13. Germline-derived CDR1 and CDR2 are SGDLS and YYNGEE. The CDR3 consists of 20 residues.

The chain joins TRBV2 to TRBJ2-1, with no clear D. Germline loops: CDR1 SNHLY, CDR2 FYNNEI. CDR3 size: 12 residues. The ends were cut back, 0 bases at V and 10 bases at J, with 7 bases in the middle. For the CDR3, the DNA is TGTGCCAGCAGTGAAGCGCTGGGAGAGCAGTTCTTC. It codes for CASSEALGEQFF.

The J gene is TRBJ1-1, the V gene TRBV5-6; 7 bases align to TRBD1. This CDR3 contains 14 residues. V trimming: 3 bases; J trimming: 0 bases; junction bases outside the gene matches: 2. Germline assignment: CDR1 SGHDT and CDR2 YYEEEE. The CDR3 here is CASSWDRLNTEAFF. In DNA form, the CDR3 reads TGTGCCAGCAGCTGGGACAGATTGAACACTGAAGCTTTCTTT.